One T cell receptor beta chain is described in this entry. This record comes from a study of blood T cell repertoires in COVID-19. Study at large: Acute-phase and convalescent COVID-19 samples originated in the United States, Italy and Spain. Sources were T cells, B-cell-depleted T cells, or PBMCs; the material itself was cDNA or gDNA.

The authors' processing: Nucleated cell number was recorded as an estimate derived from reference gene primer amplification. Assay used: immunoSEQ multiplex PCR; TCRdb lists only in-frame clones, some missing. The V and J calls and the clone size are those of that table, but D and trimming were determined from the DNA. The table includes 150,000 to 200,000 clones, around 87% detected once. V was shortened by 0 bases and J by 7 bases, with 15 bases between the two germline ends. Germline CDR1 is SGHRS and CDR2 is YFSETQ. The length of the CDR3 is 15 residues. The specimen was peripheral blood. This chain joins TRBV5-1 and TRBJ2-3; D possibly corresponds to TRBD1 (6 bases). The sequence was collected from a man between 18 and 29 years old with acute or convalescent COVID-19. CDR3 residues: CASSLEGQRVHTQYF. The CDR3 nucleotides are TGCGCCAGCAGCTTGGAGGGACAAAGGGTCCATACGCAGTATTTT. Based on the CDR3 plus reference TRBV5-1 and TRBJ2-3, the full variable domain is KAGVTQTPRYLIKTRGQQVTLSCSPISGHRSVSWYQQTPGQGLQFLFEYFSETQRNKGNFPGRFSGRQFSNSRSEMNVSTLELGDSALYLCASSLEGQRVHTQYFGPGTRLTVL.